These 27 T cell receptor beta chains share one sample of origin, sequenced in a study of siplizumab effects on memory and regulatory T cells. TCRdb's table, derived via immunoSEQ multiplex PCR, lists solely in-frame clones and lacks some. The sample has fewer than 100,000 clones, 95% seen once. The sequencing sample was made of CD8+ T cells sorted from blood. The receptors were sampled from a human donor in good health.

The CDR3 spells CASSFDRGRRGYTF. CDR3 DNA sequence: TGTGCCAGCAGTTTTGACAGGGGGCGGCGGGGCTACACCTTC. This chain joins TRBV28 and TRBJ1-2, with TRBD1 matching over 10 bases. V shed 3 bases, J shed 8 bases, and the junction held 6 bases outside the gene matches. The CDR3 is 14 amino acids. Germline V gene sequence: CDR1 MDHEN, CDR2 SYDVKM.

J is TRBJ2-5 and V is TRBV4-1, with 7 bases lining up with TRBD2. CDR3 length equals 16 residues. V lost 2 bases and J lost 5; bases outside the gene matches: 11. Germline lookup yields CDR1 MGHRA and CDR2 YSYEKL. The CDR3 DNA reads TGCGCCAGCAGCCAAACTAGCGTCCGAAGTCAGGAGACCCAGTACTTC. Amino acids: CASSQTSVRSQETQYF.

This clone was detected only a few times. This chain uses TRBV4-1 with TRBJ1-5; D is ambiguous. The V gene's germline CDR1 is MGHRA and CDR2 YSYEKL. There are 13 residues in the CDR3. V lost 3 bases, J lost 7 bases, and 10 bases lay in between. The CDR3 loop reads CASSQGPVQPQHF. The CDR3 nucleotides read TGCGCCAGCAGCCAGGGCCCGGTGCAGCCCCAGCATTTT.

The chain combines TRBV13 with TRBJ2-2; D remains unclear. The germline V gene has CDR1 PRHDT and CDR2 FYEKMQ (reference sequence). V was trimmed by 5 bases and J by 2 bases, leaving 9 bases between them. The length of the CDR3 is 14 residues. The CDR3 DNA reads TGTGCCAGCAGCCCGACAATTAACACCGGGGAGCTGTTTTTT. Translated: CASSPTINTGELFF.

The chain recombines TRBV7-9 with TRBJ2-7; D is ambiguous. The V end was cut by 4 bases, the J end by 5 bases, with 15 bases between. CDR1 is SEHNR and CDR2 is FQNEAQ in the germline V gene (reference sequence). This CDR3 contains 14 residues. The CDR3 protein is CASSSWYTENEQYF. The CDR3 DNA follows: TGTGCCAGCAGCTCTTGGTACACGGAAAACGAGCAGTACTTC.

The chain uses TRBV7-3 and TRBJ2-1; tentative D call: TRBD1 (6 bases). Germline V gene sequence: CDR1 SGHTA, CDR2 FQGTGA. The CDR3 runs to 17 residues. V lost 1 base and J 0 bases, leaving 13 bases between the germline ends. In DNA form, the CDR3 reads TGTGCCAGCAGCTTAAATCCCGGGACAAACTCCTACAATGAGCAGTTCTTC. Translating gives CASSLNPGTNSYNEQFF.

V usage is TRBV27 and J usage is TRBJ2-3, with 13 bases that match TRBD2. V dropped 10 bases and J dropped 6; count of bases not matched to a gene: 22. Germline V gene data show CDR1 as MNHEY and CDR2 as SMNVEV (reference sequence). The CDR3 has 19 residues. The CDR3 bases are TGTGCCACCCTAGGACTAGCGGGAGTAAGTGGTGGGCATGCCGATACGCAGTATTTT. It encodes CATLGLAGVSGGHADTQYF.

This clone was seen a single time. The CDR3 DNA is TGTGCCAGCAGTGGGCGGACAGGGACCGTGTATGGCTACACCTTC. It yields the protein CASSGRTGTVYGYTF. The chain joins TRBV28 to TRBJ1-2; 8 nucleotides align to TRBD1. Germline assignment: CDR1 MDHEN and CDR2 SYDVKM. This CDR3 has 15 amino acids. Germline trimming cut 5 bases from V and 5 bases from J; bases unmatched to any gene: 10.

This clone was counted between two and nine times. The chain is built from TRBV6-5 and TRBJ1-1; D not resolved. The germline V and J ends were trimmed by 5 bases and 11 bases, with 12 bases remaining between them. The germline V gene has CDR1 MNHEY and CDR2 SVGAGI. The CDR3 extends over 11 amino acids. Here the CDR3 reads CASSPTFFAFF. In DNA, the CDR3 is TGTGCCAGCAGTCCTACCTTTTTTGCTTTCTTT.

The CDR3 loop is CASSDPPLSEQYF. DNA of the CDR3: TGTGCCAGCAGCGATCCGCCCCTTAGCGAGCAGTACTTC. The chain uses TRBV7-9 and TRBJ2-7; D remains unclear. This CDR3 comprises 13 residues. Germline CDR1 SEHNR, CDR2 FQNEAQ (reference sequence). The V end was cut by 5 bases, the J end by 6 bases, with 14 bases between.

This clone was recorded only once. J is TRBJ2-3 and V is TRBV7-6, with D uncertain. Germline CDR1 SGHVS, CDR2 FNYEAQ. The ends were cut back, 1 base at V and 1 base at J, with 9 bases in the middle. The CDR3 runs to 15 residues. The CDR3 region is CASSLVQTGTDTQYF. Here the CDR3 DNA reads TGTGCCAGCAGCTTAGTACAGACTGGCACAGATACGCAGTATTTT.

The V gene is TRBV5-6, the J gene TRBJ1-4; D remains unclear. Germline CDR1 reads SGHDT; CDR2 reads YYEEEE. Trimming removed 4 bases from V and 0 bases from J, with 4 bases in between. The CDR3 runs to 13 residues. CDR3 region: CASSRPTNEKLFF. The CDR3 DNA reads as TGTGCCAGCAGCAGGCCAACTAATGAAAAACTGTTTTTT.

This rearrangement joins TRBV27 to TRBJ2-1, with TRBD1 matching over 9 bases. This CDR3 comprises 16 residues. Trimming at V came to 5 bases and at J to 0 bases, leaving 5 bases not matched to a gene. Germline V lookup: CDR1 MNHEY, CDR2 SMNVEV (reference sequence). CDR3 nucleotide sequence: TGTGCCAGCAGTACAAACAGGGGGCTCTCCTACAATGAGCAGTTCTTC. Its translation: CASSTNRGLSYNEQFF.

Of note for this clone: The junction departs from germline at one end; a sequencing error may be responsible. This rearrangement joins TRBV2 to TRBJ2-5; 7 bases align to TRBD2. The J call is in doubt because the DNA end fits TRBJ2-7 better. The length of the CDR3 is 14 residues. Germline values: CDR1 SNHLY, CDR2 FYNNEI. This CDR3 is CASSGRLASHEQYF. CDR3 nucleotides: TGTGCCAGCAGTGGACGACTAGCCTCCCACGAGCAGTACTTC.

The chain links TRBV9 to TRBJ2-7; TRBD1 matches at 10 bases. V trimming: 3 bases; J trimming: 3 bases; junction bases outside the gene matches: 3. The CDR3 covers 14 residues. Looked up from germline, CDR1 is SGDLS and CDR2 is YYNGEE. The CDR3 DNA follows: TGTGCCAGCAGCGAGGGGACAGGGGTCTACGAGCAGTACTTC. Its translation: CASSEGTGVYEQYF.

The chain recombines TRBV28 with TRBJ2-7, with TRBD2 matching over 7 bases. Trimming removed 6 bases from V and 4 bases from J; junction bases left unmatched: 6. CDR1 is MDHEN and CDR2 is SYDVKM in the germline V gene. The CDR3 spans 13 residues. The CDR3 bases are TGTGCCAGCAGACCCACTAGCGCATACGAGCAGTACTTC. This gives the protein CASRPTSAYEQYF.

This sequence joins TRBV6-4 and TRBJ2-3, with D possibly matching TRBD2 (6 bases). Looked up from germline, CDR1 is MRHNA and CDR2 is SNTAGT. CDR3 length equals 13 residues. Trimming removed 4 bases at V and 1 base at J, with 6 bases between. CDR3 coding DNA: TGTGCCAGCAGTGCGGGAGGCACAGATACGCAGTATTTT. This encodes CASSAGGTDTQYF.

The chain joins TRBV9 to TRBJ2-3, with D hard to call. Trimming shortened V by 6 bases and J by 6 bases, and 11 bases separated the two germline ends. This CDR3 is built from 12 residues. CDR1 and CDR2 from the germline V gene are SGDLS and YYNGEE. CDR3 sequence (DNA): TGTGCCAGCAACCTAGTTGGGGATACGCAGTATTTT. Amino acids: CASNLVGDTQYF.

The CDR3 loop is CASSFGTGELFF. In nucleotides, the CDR3 is TGTGCCAGCAGTTTTGGCACCGGGGAGCTGTTTTTT. This chain connects TRBV27 to TRBJ2-2; D gene ambiguous. The ends were cut back, 3 bases at V and 4 bases at J, with 3 bases in the middle. The CDR3 is 12 residues long. Germline assignment: CDR1 MNHEY and CDR2 SMNVEV (reference sequence).

The chain couples TRBV7-2 to TRBJ2-4, with 7 bases aligning to TRBD2. CDR1 is SGHTA and CDR2 is FQGNSA in the germline V gene. This CDR3 comprises 17 residues. V was clipped by 4 bases and J by 9 bases; unmatched bases: 18. CDR3 sequence: CASSSSGRGAIASIQYF. Here the CDR3 DNA reads TGTGCCAGCAGCTCTAGCGGTCGTGGGGCCATCGCTTCCATTCAGTACTTC.

J is TRBJ2-3 and V is TRBV29-1; D ambiguous. This CDR3 comprises 11 residues. In germline, CDR1 is SQVTM, CDR2 ANQGSEA. CDR3 residues: CSSRALDTQYF. The CDR3 region has the DNA TGCAGTTCCCGGGCCCTTGATACGCAGTATTTT.

The V gene is TRBV5-1, the J gene TRBJ1-3; the D is unclear. Germline V gives CDR1 SGHRS, CDR2 YFSETQ. Trimming removed 0 bases at V and 6 bases at J, with 10 bases between. This CDR3 comprises 14 residues. The CDR3 nucleotides are TGCGCCAGCAGCTTGGGCCCTGGTCTAAACACCATATATTTT. As protein: CASSLGPGLNTIYF. Complete variable domain (other parts from reference TRBV5-1 and TRBJ1-3): KAGVTQTPRYLIKTRGQQVTLSCSPISGHRSVSWYQQTPGQGLQFLFEYFSETQRNKGNFPGRFSGRQFSNSRSEMNVSTLELGDSALYLCASSLGPGLNTIYFGEGSWLTVV.

This chain links TRBV7-9 with TRBJ2-7; a possible D gene is TRBD1 (6 bases). V shed 1 base and J shed 3 bases, with 13 bases lying between them. CDR1 and CDR2 from the germline V gene are SEHNR and FQNEAQ (reference sequence). There are 15 residues in the CDR3. The CDR3 sequence is CASSLVQGRHYEQYF. In nucleotides, the CDR3 is TGTGCCAGCAGCTTAGTTCAGGGGAGACACTACGAGCAGTACTTC.

The rearrangement links TRBV9 to TRBJ2-7; TRBD1 agrees at 7 bases. The CDR3 is made up of 15 amino acids. The trim removed 4 bases at V and 0 bases at J, leaving 7 bases unmatched. Germline loops: CDR1 SGDLS, CDR2 YYNGEE. In DNA, the CDR3 is TGTGCCAGCAGCTCCGGGACAGCCGTCTCCTACGAGCAGTACTTC. It codes for CASSSGTAVSYEQYF.

Details on this clone: Just one base apart from a much larger clone, this may be a read error. The genes are TRBV5-5 and TRBJ2-7; D call uncertain. The germline V gene encodes CDR1 SGHKS and CDR2 YYEKEE (reference sequence). CDR3 length equals 11 residues. V was shortened by 3 bases and J by 2 bases, with 3 bases between the two germline ends. The CDR3 loop is CASSSTYEQYF. The CDR3 DNA is TGTGCCAGCAGCTCCACCTACGAGCAGTACTTC. Using reference TRBV5-5 and TRBJ2-7 for the parts outside the CDR3, the full variable domain is DAGVTQSPTHLIKTRGQQVTLRCSPISGHKSVSWYQQVLGQGPQFIFQYYEKEERGRGNFPDRFSARQFPNYSSELNVNALLLGDSALYLCASSSTYEQYFGPGTRLTVT.

CDR3 loop: CASSYRLASVYNEQFF. CDR3 in DNA: TGTGCCAGCAGTTACCGGCTAGCGAGTGTTTACAATGAGCAGTTCTTC. The chain carries TRBV27 and TRBJ2-1; perhaps TRBD2 as D (6 bases). Per the germline V gene, CDR1 is MNHEY and CDR2 is SMNVEV (reference sequence). The V gene lost 4 bases and the J gene lost 4 bases, with 17 bases spanning the gap. CDR3 length: 16 amino acids.

This rearrangement joins TRBV6-5 to TRBJ2-7; 11 positions match TRBD2. Germline V CDR1 and CDR2: MNHEY, SVGAGI. This CDR3 is 15 amino acids long. V lost 6 bases to trimming and J lost 1 base; unmatched junction nucleotides: 5. CDR3 nucleotides: TGTGCCAGCAGCGAAACTAGCGGGAGATCCTACGAGCAGTACTTC. Its translation is CASSETSGRSYEQYF.